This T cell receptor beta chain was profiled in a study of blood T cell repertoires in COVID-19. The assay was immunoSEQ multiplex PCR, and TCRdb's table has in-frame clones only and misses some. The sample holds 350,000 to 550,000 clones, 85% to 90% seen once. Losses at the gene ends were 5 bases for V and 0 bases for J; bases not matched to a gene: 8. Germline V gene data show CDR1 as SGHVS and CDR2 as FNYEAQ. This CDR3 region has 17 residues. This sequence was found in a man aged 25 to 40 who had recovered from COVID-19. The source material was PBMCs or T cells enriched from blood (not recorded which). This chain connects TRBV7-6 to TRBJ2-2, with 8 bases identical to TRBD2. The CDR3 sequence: CASSPGGRTTNTGELFF. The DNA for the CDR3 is TGTGCCAGCAGCCCGGGGGGGAGGACTACGAACACCGGGGAGCTGTTTTTT.